This T cell receptor beta chain was identified during a study of early T cells in non-severe SARS-CoV-2 infection. V dropped 6 bases and J dropped 2; count of bases not matched to a gene: 5. Germline CDR1 reads MDHEN; CDR2 reads SYDVKM. The CDR3 has 14 amino acids. One entry per CDR3 protein, called by TCRdb with MiXCR from the 5' RACE reads. The table shows 70,000 or so distinct CDR3 sequences, with roughly 13% occurring only once. The V gene is TRBV28, the J gene TRBJ1-2; 8 nucleotides match TRBD1. The material sequenced was whole blood. This TCR derives from an adult who was a healthcare worker with PCR-confirmed SARS-CoV-2 infection or an uninfected control (not recorded which). CDR3 residues: CASRTGTGNYGYTF. In DNA, the CDR3 is TGTGCCAGCAGGACCGGGACAGGCAACTATGGCTACACCTTC.